The source of this T cell receptor beta chain is a study of cytomegalovirus exposure and HLA in healthy donors. PCR involved 60 Vbeta and 13 Jbeta primers. Repertoires were generated with immunoSEQ multiplex PCR, while TCRdb's copy carries only in-frame clones and drops some. The data hold over 150,000 clones, with approximately 80% observed a single time. Germline-derived CDR1 and CDR2 are MNHEY and SMNVEV (reference sequence). This CDR3 is built from 10 residues. With 8 bases removed from V and 12 bases from J, the gap between germline ends came to 11 bases. The specimen sequenced was PBMCs. The chain is built from TRBV27 and TRBJ2-1, with D tentatively TRBD1 (5 bases). The receptor's source is a man aged 30 to 39 in good health and CMV-seropositive. The CDR3 here is CASLGLWQFF. The CDR3 nucleotides are TGTGCCAGCCTGGGGCTCTGGCAGTTCTTC.